These T cell receptor beta chains were read from a single sample in a study of blood T cells in healthy people across ages. TCRdb recomputed calls from the 5' RACE reads with MiXCR, one row per CDR3 protein. The sample yields around 1,500,000 distinct CDR3 sequences, approximately 40% seen once. Sequenced input: blood. Source of these receptors: a woman aged 18-30 years in good health. Each CDR3 is given without its conserved first and last residue.

j_call,v_call,cdr3_aa
TRBJ2-1,TRBV7-2,ASSPMTSGRGAYNEQF
TRBJ2-1,TRBV3-1,ASSPGGLSGEQF
TRBJ1-2,TRBV20-1,SARSTGKRRYGYT
TRBJ1-2,TRBV5-1,ASSLEKGPSEGYT
TRBJ2-2,TRBV9,ASSDGGTWNTGELF
TRBJ2-3,TRBV6-2/TRBV6-3,ASNSGGSGTDAQY
TRBJ1-5,TRBV2,ASSEEGPRNQPQH
TRBJ2-1,TRBV6-2/TRBV6-3,ASSYFSGTGDEQF
TRBJ1-1,TRBV13,ASSLGGAPGAF
TRBJ2-7,TRBV6-1,ASQVKGEQY
NA,TRBV9,ASSDTSGGAGNEQY
TRBJ2-1,TRBV29-1,SVAPAGLNNEQF
TRBJ2-1,TRBV4-1,ASSLAGQGNEQF
TRBJ1-2,TRBV12-3/TRBV12-4,ASSHTDSDNYGYT
TRBJ2-1,TRBV9,ASSPHREEQF
TRBJ2-1,TRBV7-7,ASSLARLAGLISYNEQF
TRBJ1-2,TRBV20-1,SASADRRSSNYGYT
TRBJ1-6,TRBV20-1,SARGESSYNSPLH
TRBJ1-2,TRBV19,ASSVKGLNGYT
TRBJ1-1,TRBV30,AWSLHQNTEAF
TRBJ2-5,TRBV29-1,SVAAGVETQY
TRBJ1-2,TRBV25-1,ASSISGSYT
TRBJ2-1,TRBV20-1,SAFLQGSYNEQF
TRBJ1-1,TRBV6-1,ATIYRGMNTEAF
TRBJ1-4,TRBV4-1,ASSQVGQGREELF
TRBJ1-2,TRBV25-1,ASSAPGHLNYGYI
TRBJ1-5,TRBV30,AWRDPGGNQPQH
TRBJ2-3,TRBV9,ASSVAGGAIDTQY
TRBJ2-5,TRBV3-1,ASSGGGVYQETQY